Shown below are 16 T cell receptor beta chains from a single sample sequenced in a study of blood T cell repertoires in COVID-19. Clones were read by immunoSEQ multiplex PCR, and TCRdb kept only the in-frame ones, dropping some. The top ten hold 13% of the sample, which has around 260,000 clones, less than 90% seen once. The sequenced material came from peripheral blood. Receptors originate from a human donor in a cohort sampled during active COVID-19.

V is TRBV19 and J is TRBJ1-5, with D perhaps TRBD1 (6 bases). This CDR3 region has 15 residues. V lost 1 base, J lost 3 bases, and 10 bases lay in between. Germline CDR1 and CDR2: LNHDA and SQIVND (reference sequence). The CDR3 loop is CASSIGQAFNQPQHF. The CDR3 region has the DNA TGTGCCAGTAGTATAGGACAGGCCTTCAATCAGCCCCAGCATTTT.

This clone was observed a few times. The chain employs TRBV7-2 and TRBJ2-2, with TRBD1 identical over 8 bases. Germline trimming cut 4 bases from V and 4 bases from J; bases unmatched to any gene: 2. The germline V gene has CDR1 SGHTA and CDR2 FQGNSA. This CDR3 is 14 amino acids long. The CDR3 DNA is TGTGCCAGCAGCTACACAGGGGGCACCGGGGAGCTGTTTTTT. Amino acids: CASSYTGGTGELFF.

This clone appeared a single time. The chain's CDR3 is CASSPGRATDTQYF. CDR3 DNA: TGTGCCAGCTCACCGGGCAGGGCGACAGATACGCAGTATTTT. The chain couples TRBV18 to TRBJ2-3, with D possibly TRBD1 on 5 matching bases. The CDR3 extends over 14 amino acids. Germline values: CDR1 KGHSH, CDR2 LQKENI. Between the trimmed V and J ends, which lost 3 bases and 3 bases, there was a span of 10 bases.

This clone was seen only once. This chain uses TRBV24-1 with TRBJ1-1, with D perhaps TRBD1 (5 bases). The CDR3 covers 13 residues. Germline CDR1 KGHDR, CDR2 SFDVKD. V lost 7 bases and J 5 bases, leaving 13 bases between the germline ends. The CDR3 DNA reads as TGTGCCACCAGAGCAAACGGGGGGACTGAAGCTTTCTTT. Translated: CATRANGGTEAFF.

The rearrangement links TRBV27 to TRBJ1-2; D gene unclear. The CDR3 is 13 residues long. V was pared by 5 bases and J by 7 bases, with 14 bases between. Germline V gene lookup returns CDR1 MNHEY and CDR2 SMNVEV (reference sequence). As DNA, the CDR3 is TGTGCCAGCAGTCTCCGGGCCGGGGTTGGCTACACCTTC. It specifies CASSLRAGVGYTF.

J is TRBJ2-4 and V is TRBV18, with TRBD1 as a possible D gene (5 bases). Trimming removed 2 bases at V and 7 bases at J, with 9 bases between. The CDR3 is 13 amino acids. CDR1 and CDR2 from the germline V gene are KGHSH and LQKENI. CDR3 sequence (DNA): TGTGCCAGCTCACCAAGCAGGGCGAACATTCAGTACTTC. The encoded protein is CASSPSRANIQYF.

V usage is TRBV19 and J usage is TRBJ1-4, with TRBD1 as a possible D gene (5 bases). V lost 5 bases and J 7 bases, leaving 17 bases between the germline ends. Germline V CDR1 and CDR2: LNHDA, SQIVND (reference sequence). The CDR3 totals 15 residues. CDR3 protein: CASSRGQKATEKLFF. The CDR3 coding sequence is TGTGCCAGTAGTCGCGGACAAAAGGCTACTGAAAAACTGTTTTTT.

The chain uses TRBV23-1 and TRBJ1-2, with TRBD1 matching 8 bases. TRBV23-1 carries the ORF label, with uncertain function. V was pared by 7 bases and J by 4 bases, with 14 bases of the junction left unmatched. The CDR3 spans 16 residues. This CDR3 is CASNLLTQGACYGYTF. The CDR3 DNA reads as TGCGCCAGCAACCTCCTCACGCAGGGGGCTTGCTATGGCTACACCTTC.

The rearrangement uses TRBV27 and TRBJ2-7; 11 bases match TRBD2. Per the germline V gene, CDR1 is MNHEY and CDR2 is SMNVEV (reference sequence). V was pared by 1 base and J by 3 bases, with 8 bases of the junction left unmatched. The CDR3 totals 17 residues. The CDR3 DNA follows: TGTGCCAGCAGTTTATGGGCTAGCGGGAGGAACCTCTACGAGCAGTACTTC. Its translation is CASSLWASGRNLYEQYF.

V gene TRBV9 combines with J gene TRBJ2-3, with unresolved D. The CDR3 runs to 13 residues. Trimming shortened V by 5 bases and J by 0 bases, and 7 bases separated the two germline ends. Germline V lookup: CDR1 SGDLS, CDR2 YYNGEE. CDR3 in DNA: TGTGCCAGCAGACCGAGTAGCACAGATACGCAGTATTTT. This gives the protein CASRPSSTDTQYF.

The chain combines TRBV7-9 with TRBJ1-4; no clear D gene. Germline CDR1 is SEHNR and CDR2 is FQNEAQ (reference sequence). Trimming took 8 bases from V and 0 from J, leaving 22 bases between them. This CDR3 region has 18 residues. This CDR3 reads CASGIGGVSLATNEKLFF. In DNA form, the CDR3 reads TGTGCCAGCGGAATTGGAGGAGTATCACTCGCAACTAATGAAAAACTGTTTTTT. The full variable domain, with the rest looked up from reference TRBV7-9 and TRBJ1-4, is DTGVSQNPRHKITKRGQNVTFRCDPISEHNRLYWYRQTLGQGPEFLTYFQNEAQLEKSRLLSDRFSAERPKGSFSTLEIQRTEQGDSAMYLCASGIGGVSLATNEKLFFGSGTQLSVL.

The V call is TRBV11-2, the J call TRBJ1-2, with a possible D match to TRBD1 (6 bases). CDR3 length: 14 amino acids. Trimming cost V 5 bases and J 8 bases, with 18 bases left between them. Per germline, CDR1 SGHAT and CDR2 FQNNGV. CDR3 sequence reads: CASSPRKGVRGYTF. CDR3 nucleotide sequence: TGTGCCAGCAGCCCAAGGAAGGGGGTGAGGGGCTACACCTTC.

This chain joins TRBV18 and TRBJ1-5; D unclear. The CDR3 spans 13 residues. Germline assignment: CDR1 KGHSH and CDR2 LQKENI. The V end was cut by 5 bases, the J end by 5 bases, with 10 bases between. CDR3 protein: CASSSNVDQPQHF. CDR3 DNA sequence: TGTGCCAGCTCATCTAACGTAGATCAGCCCCAGCATTTT. The full variable domain, completed using reference TRBV18 and TRBJ1-5, is NAGVMQNPRHLVRRRGQEARLRCSPMKGHSHVYWYRQLPEEGLKFMVYLQKENIIDESGMPKERFSAEFPKEGPSILRIQQVVRGDSAAYFCASSSNVDQPQHFGDGTRLSIL.

The chain uses TRBV6-5 and TRBJ2-1; 7 bases fit TRBD1. Trimming at V came to 5 bases and at J to 7 bases, leaving 11 bases not matched to a gene. The CDR3 runs 15 residues. CDR1 is MNHEY, CDR2 SVGAGI, per germline. The CDR3 is CASSRNSGGSNEQFF. DNA for the CDR3: TGTGCCAGCAGTCGTAATTCAGGGGGTTCGAATGAGCAGTTCTTC.

The V call is TRBV7-9, the J call TRBJ2-1; 8 nucleotides line up with TRBD2. This CDR3 is built from 15 residues. The trim removed 4 bases at V and 5 bases at J, leaving 7 bases unmatched. The germline V gene has CDR1 SEHNR and CDR2 FQNEAQ (reference sequence). Here the CDR3 reads CASSYPSGRNNEQFF. In nucleotides, the CDR3 is TGTGCCAGCAGCTACCCAAGCGGGAGAAACAATGAGCAGTTCTTC.

V is TRBV6-2 or TRBV6-3 and J is TRBJ2-7, with a weak D call TRBD1 (5 bases). CDR3 length: 13 residues. Germline loops: CDR1 MNHEY, CDR2 SVGEGT. The V and J ends lost 0 bases and 4 bases respectively, with 7 bases between them. The CDR3 DNA is TGTGCCAGCAGTTACTCGGGGCCTTACGAGCAGTACTTC. Protein: CASSYSGPYEQYF.